The rows below give T cell receptor beta chains drawn from one sample of a study of vaccination effects on CD4 cells after COVID-19. The antigens for these receptors are not known. The data were produced by immunoSEQ multiplex PCR, yet TCRdb's version contains in-frame clones alone and is incomplete. The sample consists of over 15,000 clones, around three quarters of them appearing once. Sequencing was performed on CD4+ T cells from PBMCs cultured with SARS-CoV-2 spike peptides, taken after COVID-19 vaccination. The receptors shown here come from a human donor who had a prior SARS-CoV-2 infection. CDR3s include the opening cysteine and the closing phenylalanine or tryptophan.

CDR3 protein	V gene	J gene
CAISPPRTGEQYF	TRBV10-3	TRBJ2-7
CATRYRPNQPQHF	TRBV12-3/TRBV12-4	TRBJ1-5
CAISESVIGETQYF	TRBV10-3	TRBJ2-5
CASSLSLAGTNEQFF	TRBV7-3	TRBJ2-1
CASSQVGGGSSGNTIYF	TRBV4-2	TRBJ1-3
CASSLWQGAETQYF	TRBV5-4	TRBJ2-5
CAISVSGGRVYEQYF	TRBV10-3	TRBJ2-7
CASIRGTENTEAFF	TRBV6-6	TRBJ1-1
CASSPLLENEQFF	TRBV4-3	TRBJ2-1
CASSQGRGPGNTIYF	TRBV4-2	TRBJ1-3
CASSQAGRGTFRDYGYTF	TRBV3-1/TRBV3-2	TRBJ1-2
CASSLSSSYEQYF	TRBV5-1	TRBJ2-7
CASSESAVVSSYEQYF	TRBV5-4	TRBJ2-7
CASSLGLAGRLSARQETQYF	TRBV5-1	TRBJ2-5
CASSPLEGLTQYF	TRBV7-3	TRBJ2-3
CASSLTLQGDGYTF	TRBV7-3	TRBJ1-2
CASSQFSYEQYF	TRBV14	TRBJ2-7
CASTAAGYGYTF	TRBV6-5	TRBJ1-2
CASSRNGGGLYEQYF	TRBV6-5	TRBJ2-7
CASSSSDHSNQPQHF	TRBV19	TRBJ1-5
CASRVLVLRHNEQFF	TRBV6-4	TRBJ2-1
CASSSQTGGTYNEQFF	TRBV5-1	TRBJ2-1
CASSQGGDNNEQFF	TRBV4-2	TRBJ2-1
CASSYSGGGLNGYTF	TRBV6-2/TRBV6-3	TRBJ1-2
CASSLMGQGADTQYF	TRBV7-2	TRBJ2-3
CASSISGGGQETQYF	TRBV25-1	TRBJ2-5
CSASVRLAGGRPRRAYEQYF	TRBV20-1	TRBJ2-7
CASHGPYNSPLHF	TRBV6-6	TRBJ1-6
CASSPTTGPNTEAFF	TRBV18	TRBJ1-1
CASSQDRDYGYTF	TRBV5-6	TRBJ1-2
CASSSPRTSGNYEQYF	TRBV7-2	TRBJ2-7
CASSSPSGSHEEQFF	TRBV28	TRBJ2-1
CASIRDAGNSYEQYF	TRBV6-5	TRBJ2-7
CASSQDKWGVASTGELFF	TRBV3-1/TRBV3-2	TRBJ2-2
CASSSGTMVSRDTQYF	TRBV7-6	TRBJ2-3
CASSRREGDTQYF	TRBV7-3	TRBJ2-3
CASRLHRLAGGRASTDTQYF	TRBV12-2	TRBJ2-3
CASSRNGDQPQHF	TRBV3-1/TRBV3-2	TRBJ1-5
CASSFSRTSNEKLFF	TRBV5-5	TRBJ1-4
CASSSAGRTNTEAFF	TRBV5-1	TRBJ1-1
CASSHLGAGDGWGHQETQYF	TRBV7-8	TRBJ2-5
CATSDGGLAGADTQYF	TRBV24-1	TRBJ2-3
CASSQGGLAGVSYNEQFF	TRBV4-1	TRBJ2-1
CASSQVDILTYHEQYF	TRBV4-1	TRBJ2-7
CASSLVTGKNEQFF	TRBV7-6	TRBJ2-1
CATSNVGRGETQYF	TRBV15	TRBJ2-5
CASSFRDSNQPQHF	TRBV6-5	TRBJ1-5
CASSSGQHYGYTF	TRBV7-3	TRBJ1-2
CASSTTRGGTQYF	TRBV19	TRBJ2-5
CASSQNWGGPDEKLFF	TRBV18	TRBJ1-4
CASSQGELAETQYF	TRBV4-1	TRBJ2-5
CASSRGTTSGRRREYF	TRBV3-1/TRBV3-2	TRBJ2-5